The sequence of this TCR beta chain was determined in a study of blood T cell repertoires in COVID-19. Study at large: Some COVID-19 samples were acute and others convalescent; all came from the United States, Italy and Spain. From T cells, B-cell-depleted T cells, or PBMCs came the material, which was cDNA or gDNA.

Trimming at V came to 8 bases and at J to 1 base, leaving 12 bases not matched to a gene. This CDR3 has 18 residues. CDR1 is MNHNS and CDR2 is SASEGT in the germline V gene. Original handling: Reference gene primer amplification gave estimated nucleated cell counts. TCRdb's table, derived via immunoSEQ multiplex PCR, lists solely in-frame clones and lacks some. V and J calls and clone size follow that table, whereas D and trimming were derived from the DNA. There are about 220,000 clones in the sample; around 82% occur only once, and around 3.1% lies in the top ten. This clone has a single count. This receptor was taken from a woman in her twenties or thirties who had recovered from COVID-19. This rearrangement joins TRBV6-1 to TRBJ2-6; 9 bases are a match to TRBD1. Sequenced material: peripheral blood. Written as DNA, the CDR3 is TGTGCCAGCGGTGTCCGGGGACAGGGCTTTTCTGGGGCCAACGTCCTGACTTTC. Translating gives CASGVRGQGFSGANVLTF.